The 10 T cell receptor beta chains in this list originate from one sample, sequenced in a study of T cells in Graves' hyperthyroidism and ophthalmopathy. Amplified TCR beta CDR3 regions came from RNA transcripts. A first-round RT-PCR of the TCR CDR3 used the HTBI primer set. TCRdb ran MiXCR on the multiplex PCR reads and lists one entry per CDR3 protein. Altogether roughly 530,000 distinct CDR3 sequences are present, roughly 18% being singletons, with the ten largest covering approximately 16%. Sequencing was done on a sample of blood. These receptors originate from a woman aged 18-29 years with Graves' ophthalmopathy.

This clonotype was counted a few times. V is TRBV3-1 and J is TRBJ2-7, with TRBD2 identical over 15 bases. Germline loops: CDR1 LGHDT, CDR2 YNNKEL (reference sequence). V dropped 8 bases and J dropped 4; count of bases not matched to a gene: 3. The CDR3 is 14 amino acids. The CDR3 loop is CASEGLAGGYEQYF. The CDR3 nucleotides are TGTGCCAGCGAAGGACTAGCGGGGGGGTACGAGCAGTACTTC.

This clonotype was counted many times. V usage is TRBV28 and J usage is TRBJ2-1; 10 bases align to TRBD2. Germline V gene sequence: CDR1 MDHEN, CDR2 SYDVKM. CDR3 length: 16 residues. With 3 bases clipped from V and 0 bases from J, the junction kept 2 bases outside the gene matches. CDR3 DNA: TGTGCCAGCAGTTTGGTAGCGGGGGGCTCCTACAATGAGCAGTTCTTC. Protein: CASSLVAGGSYNEQFF.

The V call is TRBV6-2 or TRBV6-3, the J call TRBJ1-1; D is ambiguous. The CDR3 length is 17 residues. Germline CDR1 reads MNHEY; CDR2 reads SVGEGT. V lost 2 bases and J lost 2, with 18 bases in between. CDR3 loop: CASSYLTANPFNTEAFF. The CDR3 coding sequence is TGTGCCAGCAGTTACCTAACAGCGAACCCCTTTAACACTGAAGCTTTCTTT.

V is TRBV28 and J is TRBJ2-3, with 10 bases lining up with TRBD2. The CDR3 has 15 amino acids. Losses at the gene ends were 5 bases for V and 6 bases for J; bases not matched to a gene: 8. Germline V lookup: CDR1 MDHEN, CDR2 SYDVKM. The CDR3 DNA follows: TGTGCCAGCAGTCAGCGGGGGGGCCTTGGGGATACGCAGTATTTT. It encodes CASSQRGGLGDTQYF.

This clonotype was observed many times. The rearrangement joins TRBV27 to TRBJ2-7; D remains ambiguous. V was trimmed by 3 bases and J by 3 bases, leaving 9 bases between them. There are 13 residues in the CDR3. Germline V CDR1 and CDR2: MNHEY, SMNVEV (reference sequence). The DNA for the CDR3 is TGTGCCAGCAGTTTTTACCCCGACTACGAGCAGTACTTC. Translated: CASSFYPDYEQYF.

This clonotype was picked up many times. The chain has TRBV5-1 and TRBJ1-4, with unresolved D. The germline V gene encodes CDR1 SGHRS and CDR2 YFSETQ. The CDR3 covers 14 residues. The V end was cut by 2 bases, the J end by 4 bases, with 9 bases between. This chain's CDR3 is CASSLGGDNEKLFF. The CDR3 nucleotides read TGCGCCAGCAGCTTAGGAGGTGATAATGAAAAACTGTTTTTT.

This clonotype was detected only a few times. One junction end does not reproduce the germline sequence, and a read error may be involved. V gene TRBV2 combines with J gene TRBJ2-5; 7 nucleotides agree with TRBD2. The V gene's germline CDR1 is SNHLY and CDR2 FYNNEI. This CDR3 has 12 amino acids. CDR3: CASSLAEEIQYF. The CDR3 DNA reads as TGTGCCAGCAGTCTAGCGGAAGAGATCCAGTACTTC. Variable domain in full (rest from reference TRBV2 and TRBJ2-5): EPEVTQTPSHQVTQMGQEVILRCVPISNHLYFYWYRQILGQKVEFLVSFYNNEISEKSEIFDDQFSVERPDGSNFTLKIRSTKLEDSAMYFCASSLAEEIQYFGPGTRLLVL.

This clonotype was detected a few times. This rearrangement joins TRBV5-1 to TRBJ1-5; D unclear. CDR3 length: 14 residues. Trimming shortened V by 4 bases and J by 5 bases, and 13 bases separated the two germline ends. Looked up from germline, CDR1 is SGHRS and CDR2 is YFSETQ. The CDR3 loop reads CASSADGDYQPQHF. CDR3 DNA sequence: TGCGCCAGCAGCGCCGACGGGGATTATCAGCCCCAGCATTTT.

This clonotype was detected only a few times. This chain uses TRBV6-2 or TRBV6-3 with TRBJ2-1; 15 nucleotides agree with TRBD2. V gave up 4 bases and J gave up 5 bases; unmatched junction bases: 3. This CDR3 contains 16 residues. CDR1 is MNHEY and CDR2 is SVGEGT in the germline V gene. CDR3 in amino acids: CASSWTSGRANNEQFF. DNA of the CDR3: TGTGCCAGCAGTTGGACTAGCGGGAGGGCAAACAATGAGCAGTTCTTC.

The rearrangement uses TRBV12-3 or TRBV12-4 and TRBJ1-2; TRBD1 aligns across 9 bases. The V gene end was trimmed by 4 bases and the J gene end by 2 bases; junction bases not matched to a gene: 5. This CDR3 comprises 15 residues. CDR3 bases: TGTGCCAGCAGTTGGGGACAGGGCTTGAACTATGGCTACACCTTC. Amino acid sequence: CASSWGQGLNYGYTF.